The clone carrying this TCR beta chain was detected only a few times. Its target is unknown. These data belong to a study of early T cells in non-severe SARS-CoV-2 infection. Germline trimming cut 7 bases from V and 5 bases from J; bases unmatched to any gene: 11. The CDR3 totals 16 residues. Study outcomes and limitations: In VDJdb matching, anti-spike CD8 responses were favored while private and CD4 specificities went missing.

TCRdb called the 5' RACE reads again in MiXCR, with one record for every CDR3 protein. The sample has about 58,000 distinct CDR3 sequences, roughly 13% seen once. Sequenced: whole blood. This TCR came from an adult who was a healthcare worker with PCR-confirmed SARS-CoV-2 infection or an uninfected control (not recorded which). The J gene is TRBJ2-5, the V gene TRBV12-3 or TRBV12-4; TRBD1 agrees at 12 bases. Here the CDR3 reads CASTPGDRGQGETQYF. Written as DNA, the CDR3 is TGTGCCAGCACTCCCGGGGACAGGGGGCAAGGGGAGACCCAGTACTTC.